These 2 T cell receptor beta chains originate from one sample sequenced in a study of blood T cell repertoires in COVID-19. Here immunoSEQ multiplex PCR was the method, and the copy in TCRdb shows in-frame clones only, minus some. The sample lists roughly 400,000 clones, over 75% seen once, with around 1.1% in the top ten. The sequenced sample consisted of PBMCs or T cells enriched from blood (not recorded which). The receptors here all came from a man younger than 40 who had recovered from COVID-19.

The chain is built from TRBV6-6 and TRBJ1-2; D might be TRBD1 (5 bases). CDR1 is MNHNY and CDR2 is SVGAGI in the germline V gene (reference sequence). V lost 8 bases and J 2 bases, leaving 18 bases between the germline ends. The CDR3 totals 15 residues. The CDR3 DNA reads TGTGCCAGCTGTCCGACGGGACTCGACAACTATGGCTACACCTTC. This codes for CASCPTGLDNYGYTF.

This sequence joins TRBV5-5 and TRBJ2-3; TRBD2 matches 7 bases. From germline, CDR1 is SGHKS and CDR2 YYEKEE (reference sequence). The V gene end was trimmed by 0 bases and the J gene end by 8 bases; junction bases not matched to a gene: 6. CDR3 size: 14 residues. CDR3 DNA: TGTGCCAGCAGCTTGGCGGGCACGGGAGGTACGCAGTATTTT. It translates to CASSLAGTGGTQYF. The whole variable domain, filled in from reference TRBV5-5 and TRBJ2-3, reads DAGVTQSPTHLIKTRGQQVTLRCSPISGHKSVSWYQQVLGQGPQFIFQYYEKEERGRGNFPDRFSARQFPNYSSELNVNALLLGDSALYLCASSLAGTGGTQYFGPGTRLTVL.